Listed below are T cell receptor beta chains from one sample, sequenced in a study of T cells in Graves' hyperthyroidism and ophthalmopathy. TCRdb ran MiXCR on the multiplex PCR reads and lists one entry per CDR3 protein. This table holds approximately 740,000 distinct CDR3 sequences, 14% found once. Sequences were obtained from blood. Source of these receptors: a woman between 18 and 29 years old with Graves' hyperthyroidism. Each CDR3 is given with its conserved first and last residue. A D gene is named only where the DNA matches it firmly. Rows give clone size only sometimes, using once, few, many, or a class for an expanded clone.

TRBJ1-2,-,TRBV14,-,TGTGCCAGCAGCCAAGATCGGGGCAGCTACTATGGCTACACCTTC,CASSQDRGSYYGYTF
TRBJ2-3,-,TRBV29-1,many,TGCAGCGTGGCCGCGGGATCTACAGATACGCAGTATTTT,CSVAAGSTDTQYF
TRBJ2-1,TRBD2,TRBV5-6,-,TGTGCCAGCAGCTTGATCCGGGCGCTAGCGGGAGTGGCGCAGTTCTTC,CASSLIRALAGVAQFF
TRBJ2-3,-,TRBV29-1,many,TGCAGCGTTGAAAGGCAGGCTGCCGAGTGGACAGATACGCAGTATTTT,CSVERQAAEWTDTQYF
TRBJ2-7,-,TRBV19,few,TGTGCCAGTAGTAAAAACTGGGGGGCGACTCGTATCCCGGACGAGCAGTACTTC,CASSKNWGATRIPDEQYF
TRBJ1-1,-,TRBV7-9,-,TGTGCCAGCAGGCCCGATAGGGAGTACACTGAAGCTTTCTTT,CASRPDREYTEAFF
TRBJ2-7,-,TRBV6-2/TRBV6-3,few,TGTGCCAGCAGGACTTTAGGCTACGAGCAGTACTTC,CASRTLGYEQYF
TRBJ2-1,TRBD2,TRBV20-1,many,TGCAGTGCTAGAGTGGTGCGGGAGGGAATTAACAATGAGCAGTTCTTC,CSARVVREGINNEQFF
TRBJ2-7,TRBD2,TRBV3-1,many,TGTGCCAGCAGCCCCGGCCCTAGCGGTACCTACGAGCAGTACTTC,CASSPGPSGTYEQYF
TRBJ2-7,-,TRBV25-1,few,TGTGCCACCTTAGGGGGGCACCGGAGCTCCTACGAGCAGTACTTC,CATLGGHRSSYEQYF
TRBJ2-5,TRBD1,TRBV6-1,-,TGTGCCAGCAGTACAGACAGGGGGCGCGCAGAGACCCAGTACTTC,CASSTDRGRAETQYF
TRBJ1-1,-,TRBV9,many,TGTGCCAGCAGCGTAGCCCCCGGGCTGAACACTGAAGCTTTCTTT,CASSVAPGLNTEAFF
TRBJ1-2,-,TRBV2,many,TGTGCCAGCAGTAACGGCTTTATCGGCTACACCTTC,CASSNGFIGYTF
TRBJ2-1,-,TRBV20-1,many,TGCAGTGCCGAACGACAGATCTCCTACAATGAGCAGTTCTTC,CSAERQISYNEQFF
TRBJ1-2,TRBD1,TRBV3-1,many,TGTGCCAGCAGCCAAGGGACAGGGGAAAACTATGGCTACACCTTC,CASSQGTGENYGYTF
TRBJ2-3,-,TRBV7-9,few,TGTGCCAGCGGACAGTCAGAACGGACGCAGTATTTT,CASGQSERTQYF
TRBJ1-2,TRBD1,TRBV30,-,TGTGCCTGGAGTGCTCGACAGGGGGGTAACTATGGCTACACCTTC,CAWSARQGGNYGYTF
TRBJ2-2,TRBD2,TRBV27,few,TGTGCCAGCAGCCTACTAGCGGGAGGGCCGAACGGGGAGCTGTTTTTT,CASSLLAGGPNGELFF
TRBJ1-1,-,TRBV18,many,TGTGCCAGCTCACTTAGGTCTGAAGCTTTCTTT,CASSLRSEAFF
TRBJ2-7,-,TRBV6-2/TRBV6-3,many,TGTGCCAGCAGTTACTCCTTTTGGACCACCCGGGGAACCTACGAGCAGTACTTC,CASSYSFWTTRGTYEQYF
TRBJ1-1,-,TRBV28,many,TGTGCCAGCAGTTTAGGCGGTTTTAGGCGGACCCTGATGAACACTGAAGCTTTCTTT,CASSLGGFRRTLMNTEAFF
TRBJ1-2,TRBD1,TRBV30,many,TGTGCCTGGAATCCCCAGGATAGGGGGCATGGCTACACCTTC,CAWNPQDRGHGYTF
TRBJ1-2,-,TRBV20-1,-,TGCAGTGCGGGTGGGGTGGGGAACACCTTC,CSAGGVGNTF
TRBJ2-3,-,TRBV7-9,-,TGTGCCAGCAGCCCCCTTGGGGGCCCCACGGATACGCAGTATTTT,CASSPLGGPTDTQYF
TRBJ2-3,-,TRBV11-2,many,TGTGCCAGCAGATTTTCGGGACGGACCACAGATACGCAGTATTTT,CASRFSGRTTDTQYF
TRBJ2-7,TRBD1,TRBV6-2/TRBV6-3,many,TGTGCCAGCAGCCCCCCCAGGGGGACAGGGCTGTACTTC,CASSPPRGTGLYF
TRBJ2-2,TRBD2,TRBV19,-,TGTGCCAGTAGAAGGAGGGGACTAGCGGCGAACACCGGGGAGCTGTTTTTT,CASRRRGLAANTGELFF
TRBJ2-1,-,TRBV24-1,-,TGCGCCACCAGTGATTCCGGGCCCAACAATGAGCAGTTCTTC,CATSDSGPNNEQFF